The 14 T cell receptor beta chains below all came from one sample that was sequenced in a study of T cell responses to AZD1222 COVID-19 vaccine. Using immunoSEQ multiplex PCR, the repertoire was profiled, and TCRdb retains in-frame clones only, with some absent. In the table there are about 120,000 clones, roughly 90% of which are singletons. The sequencing here drew on peripheral blood, taken on day 0 of AZD1222 vaccination. The receptors stem from an adult in good health.

This rearrangement joins TRBV12-3 or TRBV12-4 to TRBJ2-7, with 9 positions matching TRBD2. The ends lost 4 bases at V and 3 bases at J; junction bases unmatched: 1. The CDR3 covers 13 residues. As DNA, the CDR3 is TGTGCCAGCAGTTGGCGGGGGGGCTACGAGCAGTACTTC. This gives the protein CASSWRGGYEQYF.

The chain is built from TRBV5-1 and TRBJ1-1, with D tentatively TRBD1 (5 bases). In germline, CDR1 is SGHRS, CDR2 YFSETQ. With 0 bases removed from V and 3 bases from J, the gap between germline ends came to 9 bases. CDR3 size: 14 residues. The DNA of the CDR3 is TGCGCCAGCAGCTTGGGGCAGGGTTACACTGAAGCTTTCTTT. Translated: CASSLGQGYTEAFF.

The chain carries TRBV15 and TRBJ2-7; D may correspond to TRBD1 or TRBD2 (5 bases each). Germline CDR1 and CDR2: LNHNV and YYDKDF (reference sequence). The CDR3 consists of 13 residues. Trimming took 6 bases from V and 5 from J, leaving 14 bases between them. The CDR3 reads CATRRDGVDEQYF. The CDR3 DNA is TGTGCCACCAGGAGGGACGGTGTGGACGAGCAGTACTTC.

This chain uses TRBV7-2 with TRBJ2-3; D assignment may be TRBD1 or TRBD2 (5 bases each). Germline CDR1 reads SGHTA; CDR2 reads FQGNSA. The CDR3 has 17 amino acids. V lost 5 bases and J 2 bases, leaving 20 bases between the germline ends. CDR3 in amino acids: CASSPSRWGMDTDTQYF. In nucleotides, the CDR3 is TGTGCCAGCAGCCCTAGCCGGTGGGGGATGGACACAGATACGCAGTATTTT.

This rearrangement joins TRBV10-3 to TRBJ1-5; TRBD1 matches 8 bases. This CDR3 has 15 residues. The J segment lost 1 base and the V segment lost 4 bases, leaving 3 bases of the junction unmatched. The V gene's germline CDR1 is ENHRY and CDR2 SYGVKD. CDR3 in amino acids: CAISGTGSSNQPQHF. CDR3 sequence (DNA): TGTGCCATCAGTGGGACAGGGTCCAGCAATCAGCCCCAGCATTTT.

The rearrangement links TRBV2 to TRBJ2-7; D remains ambiguous. V was pared by 7 bases and J by 1 base, with 14 bases between. This CDR3 spans 14 amino acids. Germline V gene data show CDR1 as SNHLY and CDR2 as FYNNEI. The CDR3 region has the DNA TGTGCCAGCACCGAAGGGCCGGTTTCCTACGAGCAGTACTTC. It yields the protein CASTEGPVSYEQYF.

The CDR3 here is CASSQRTSGSFYNEQFF. Written as DNA, the CDR3 is TGTGCCAGCAGCCAGAGGACTAGCGGGAGTTTTTACAATGAGCAGTTCTTC. The V gene is TRBV3-1 (or the pseudogene TRBV3-2), the J gene TRBJ2-1; 13 bases agree with TRBD2. The CDR3 sequence is 17 residues long. The V and J ends lost 3 bases and 4 bases, in that order; junction bases with no gene match: 6. Germline CDR1 and CDR2: LGHDT and YNNKEL (reference sequence).

The chain joins TRBV7-6 to TRBJ2-1, with D unresolved. CDR1 is SGHVS and CDR2 is FNYEAQ in the germline V gene. Deletions cut 1 base from V and 8 bases from J, with 12 bases between. This CDR3 is built from 14 residues. This CDR3 is CASSLVSIMDEQFF. As DNA, the CDR3 is TGTGCCAGCAGCTTAGTTTCAATCATGGATGAGCAGTTCTTC. Full variable domain (missing parts from reference TRBV7-6 and TRBJ2-1): GAGVSQSPRYKVTKRGQDVALRCDPISGHVSLYWYRQALGQGPEFLTYFNYEAQQDKSGLPNDRFSAERPEGSISTLTIQRTEQRDSAMYRCASSLVSIMDEQFFGPGTRLTVL.

As regards this clone: Other nucleotide sequences from this sample produce the same CDR3. The CDR3: CASSLGQGTSGNTIYF. Here the CDR3 DNA reads TGTGCCAGCAGCTTGGGTCAGGGGACCTCTGGAAACACCATATATTTT. The chain links TRBV5-4 to TRBJ1-3, with D perhaps matching TRBD1 (6 bases). Trimming shortened V by 0 bases and J by 0 bases, and 10 bases separated the two germline ends. CDR1 and CDR2 (germline): SGHNT, YYREEE (reference sequence). This CDR3 spans 16 amino acids.

The rearrangement links TRBV30 to TRBJ1-4, with a weak D call TRBD1 (5 bases). This CDR3 has 15 amino acids. Trimming stripped 0 bases from V and 0 bases from J, with 8 bases between. The germline CDR1 and CDR2 sequences are GTSNPN and SVGIG (reference sequence). CDR3 protein: CAWSVGQTTNEKLFF. The CDR3 DNA is TGTGCCTGGAGTGTGGGGCAGACAACTAATGAAAAACTGTTTTTT.

J is TRBJ1-6 and V is TRBV9, with D uncertain. This CDR3 contains 15 residues. V was clipped by 6 bases and J by 4 bases, with 14 bases between them. Germline CDR1 SGDLS, CDR2 YYNGEE. In DNA, the CDR3 is TGTGCCAGCACCCCAGGACCCGGTTATAATTCACCCCTCCACTTT. Its protein product is CASTPGPGYNSPLHF. Complete variable domain (other parts from reference TRBV9 and TRBJ1-6): DSGVTQTPKHLITATGQRVTLRCSPRSGDLSVYWYQQSLDQGLQFLIQYYNGEERAKGNILERFSAQQFPDLHSELNLSSLELGDSALYFCASTPGPGYNSPLHFGNGTRLTVT.

J is TRBJ1-6 and V is TRBV6-1; D is uncertain. V was clipped by 2 bases and J by 7 bases, with 12 bases between them. CDR3 size: 15 residues. The germline V gene encodes CDR1 MNHNS and CDR2 SASEGT. The CDR3 DNA reads as TGTGCCAGCAGTGAACCGGGAAGGGTAAATTCACCCCTCCACTTT. As protein: CASSEPGRVNSPLHF.

This chain links TRBV5-6 with TRBJ1-2, with D perhaps matching TRBD1 (5 bases). CDR3 length equals 14 residues. V lost 1 base, J lost 0 bases, and 7 bases lay in between. CDR1 is SGHDT and CDR2 is YYEEEE in the germline V gene. As DNA, the CDR3 is TGTGCCAGCAGCTTGAGGGGATCTAACTATGGCTACACCTTC. It yields the protein CASSLRGSNYGYTF.

J is TRBJ1-1 and V is TRBV25-1; D ambiguous. The CDR3 is 13 amino acids. Trimming cost V 1 base and J 1 base, with 4 bases left between them. Germline CDR1 reads MGHDK; CDR2 reads SYGVNS. The CDR3 spells CASSEWTNTEAFF. DNA for the CDR3: TGTGCCAGCAGTGAATGGACGAACACTGAAGCTTTCTTT.